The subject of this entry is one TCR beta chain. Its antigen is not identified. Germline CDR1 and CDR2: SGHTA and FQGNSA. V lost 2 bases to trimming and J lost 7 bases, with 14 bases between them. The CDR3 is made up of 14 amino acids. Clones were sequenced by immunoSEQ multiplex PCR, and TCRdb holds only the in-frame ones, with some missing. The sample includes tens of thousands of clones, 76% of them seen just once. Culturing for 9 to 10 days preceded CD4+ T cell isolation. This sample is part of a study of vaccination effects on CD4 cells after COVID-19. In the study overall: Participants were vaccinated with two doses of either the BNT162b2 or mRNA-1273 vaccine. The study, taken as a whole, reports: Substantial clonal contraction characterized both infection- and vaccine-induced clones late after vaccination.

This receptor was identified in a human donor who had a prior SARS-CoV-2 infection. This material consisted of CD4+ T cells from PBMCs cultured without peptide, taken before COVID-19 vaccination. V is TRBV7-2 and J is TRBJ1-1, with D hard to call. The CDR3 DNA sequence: TGTGCCAGCAGCTTACCCACTATGAGTGTTGAAGCTTTCTTT. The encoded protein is CASSLPTMSVEAFF.